Detailed here is one T cell receptor beta chain. As yet, its antigen is unknown. A much larger clone is a single base away; this may be a read error. Memory CD4+ cells were the fraction left after CD45RA+ naive selection. This record belongs to a study of shared clonotypes between healthy human individuals. Findings and limits, study-wide: It was observed that 5% to 6.5% of naive CD4 clonotypes were shared across a handful of donors.

CDR3 length equals 17 residues. Germline V gene lookup returns CDR1 SQVTM and CDR2 ANQGSEA. Between the trimmed V and J ends, which lost 5 bases and 2 bases, there was a span of 23 bases. In the authors' methods: ImmunoSEQ only sent back junction sequences with no quality scores, so filtering was done differently. The table came from immunoSEQ multiplex PCR; TCRdb's copy has only in-frame clones and leaves some out. V, J and clone size reflect that table, while D and trimming were determined from the DNA. Among 550,000 to 850,000 clones listed, 74% were seen once. Sequenced sample: memory CD4+ T cells sorted from blood. The subset here: CD45RA-negative fraction. The sequence was collected from a woman aged 25 to 39 in good health. The chain carries TRBV29-1 and TRBJ2-3; perhaps TRBD2 as D (6 bases). CDR3: CSVKGREPGLDTDTQYF. DNA for the CDR3: TGCAGCGTTAAAGGCCGGGAACCGGGACTCGACACAGATACGCAGTATTTT.